The 32 T cell receptor beta chains in this list originate from one sample, sequenced in a study of breast tumors, draining lymph nodes, adjacent tissues. TCRdb recomputed calls from the multiplex PCR reads with MiXCR, one row per CDR3 protein. This table holds 150,000 or so distinct CDR3 sequences, 33% found once. The lymph nodes were axillary draining lymph nodes from breast cancer patients. The sequenced sample consisted of axillary lymph node tissue. The receptors were sampled from a female donor with breast cancer. Some clones in this sample may be carry-over from other donors' samples.

Ten or more counts support this clonotype. This chain joins TRBV6-2 or TRBV6-3 and TRBJ2-7; D tentatively fits TRBD1 or TRBD2 (5 bases each). Trimming took off 5 bases at V and 9 bases at J, with 23 bases between the two ends. CDR1 and CDR2 from the germline V gene are MNHEY and SVGEGT. CDR3 length equals 15 residues. Written as DNA, the CDR3 is TGTGCCAGCAGTCACCCTTTCGGGACCCAACGGTGGCAGTACTTC. It codes for CASSHPFGTQRWQYF.

Only a few counts were recorded for this clonotype. The chain uses TRBV29-1 and TRBJ2-3; no definite D call. The CDR3 extends over 13 amino acids. V lost 3 bases and J lost 2, with 9 bases in between. Germline assignment: CDR1 SQVTM and CDR2 ANQGSEA. The CDR3 region is CSVDSAYTDTQYF. CDR3 nucleotide sequence: TGCAGCGTTGATTCGGCTTACACAGATACGCAGTATTTT.

This clonotype has a count of ten or more. The J gene is TRBJ2-2, the V gene TRBV7-2, with D unresolved. CDR1 and CDR2 (germline): SGHTA, FQGNSA. The V end was cut by 3 bases, the J end by 2 bases, with 10 bases between. The CDR3 length is 15 residues. CDR3 residues: CASSFLMGNTGELFF. CDR3 coding DNA: TGTGCCAGCAGCTTTTTAATGGGCAACACCGGGGAGCTGTTTTTT.

The chain employs TRBV7-6 and TRBJ1-6, with a tentative D call TRBD1 (5 bases). The CDR3 loop spans 14 amino acids. Per the germline V gene, CDR1 is SGHVS and CDR2 is FNYEAQ. V lost 8 bases to trimming and J lost 5 bases, with 13 bases between them. The CDR3: CASSLGTDNSPLHF. The CDR3 region has the DNA TGTGCCAGCTCACTAGGGACTGATAATTCACCCCTCCACTTT.

With regard to this clonotype: A much larger clone differs from this one at a single base, so this may be a read error. V usage is TRBV27 and J usage is TRBJ2-7; D may match TRBD1 or TRBD2 (5 bases each). V lost 10 bases and J lost 2, with 12 bases in between. The CDR3 length is 12 residues. The germline CDR1 and CDR2 sequences are MNHEY and SMNVEV (reference sequence). For the CDR3, the DNA is TGTGCCAACCGGGACGGAGCCTACGAGCAGTACTTC. It encodes CANRDGAYEQYF.

The chain carries TRBV15 and TRBJ1-2, with no clear D. Germline CDR1 is LNHNV and CDR2 is YYDKDF (reference sequence). This CDR3 comprises 14 residues. The ends were cut back, 4 bases at V and 8 bases at J, with 17 bases in the middle. The CDR3 is CATSKGGYGTGYTF. The CDR3 DNA is TGTGCCACCAGCAAAGGCGGATACGGCACAGGCTACACCTTC.

There are many counts of this clonotype. The J gene is TRBJ2-3, the V gene TRBV27; D is undetermined. The CDR3 totals 13 residues. Germline CDR1 and CDR2: MNHEY and SMNVEV (reference sequence). V lost 3 bases, J lost 4 bases, and 8 bases lay in between. Here the CDR3 reads CASSLTRSDTQYF. DNA for the CDR3: TGTGCCAGCAGTTTGACAAGGTCAGATACGCAGTATTTT.

This clonotype was observed at least ten times. The V and J genes are TRBV6-1 and TRBJ1-2, with 8 bases aligning to TRBD1. The CDR3 has 14 amino acids. The V gene end was trimmed by 1 base and the J gene end by 4 bases; junction bases not matched to a gene: 2. The germline CDR1 and CDR2 sequences are MNHNS and SASEGT. CDR3 amino acids: CASSEGTGLYGYTF. The CDR3 bases are TGTGCCAGCAGTGAAGGGACAGGGCTCTATGGCTACACCTTC.

This clonotype appeared a few times. The DNA for the CDR3 is TGTGCCAGCAGGGGACAGGGGGTGAACACTGAAGCTTTCTTT. Protein sequence: CASRGQGVNTEAFF. The chain carries TRBV7-9 and TRBJ1-1, with TRBD1 matching 11 bases. The CDR3 totals 14 residues. J gave up 0 bases and V 6 bases, and 0 bases lay outside the gene matches. The V gene's germline CDR1 is SEHNR and CDR2 FQNEAQ (reference sequence). Variable domain in full (rest from reference TRBV7-9 and TRBJ1-1): DTGVSQNPRHKITKRGQNVTFRCDPISEHNRLYWYRQTLGQGPEFLTYFQNEAQLEKSRLLSDRFSAERPKGSFSTLEIQRTEQGDSAMYLCASRGQGVNTEAFFGQGTRLTVV.

This clonotype was counted many times. The chain carries TRBV6-2 or TRBV6-3 and TRBJ1-5, with a tentative D call TRBD1 (5 bases). Trimming took off 2 bases at V and 5 bases at J, with 13 bases between the two ends. CDR3 length: 15 amino acids. The V gene's germline CDR1 is MNHEY and CDR2 SVGEGT. The CDR3 nucleotides read TGTGCCAGCAGTTACACAAGGGGTCGGGATCAGCCCCAGCATTTT. It yields the protein CASSYTRGRDQPQHF.

J is TRBJ2-3 and V is TRBV2; 14 bases line up with TRBD2. This CDR3 region has 17 residues. The J segment lost 8 bases and the V segment lost 9 bases, leaving 16 bases of the junction unmatched. The germline V gene encodes CDR1 SNHLY and CDR2 FYNNEI. The DNA of the CDR3 is TGTGCCAGGAGACTAGCGGGGGGGCGTCCGCGAAGGGCTACGCAGTATTTT. Translated, it gives CARRLAGGRPRRATQYF. The full variable domain, rest sourced from reference TRBV2 and TRBJ2-3, is EPEVTQTPSHQVTQMGQEVILRCVPISNHLYFYWYRQILGQKVEFLVSFYNNEISEKSEIFDDQFSVERPDGSNFTLKIRSTKLEDSAMYFCARRLAGGRPRRATQYFGPGTRLTVL.

This clonotype was found many times. DNA of the CDR3: TGTGCCACCAGCAGCGGGACAGCGTTCAATCAGCCCCAGCATTTT. It yields the protein CATSSGTAFNQPQHF. The chain recombines TRBV15 with TRBJ1-5; TRBD1 matches at 7 bases. Germline V CDR1 and CDR2: LNHNV, YYDKDF (reference sequence). Germline trimming cut 3 bases from V and 3 bases from J; bases unmatched to any gene: 5. The CDR3 sequence is 15 residues long.

This clonotype has ten or more counts. The chain recombines TRBV28 with TRBJ2-1, with TRBD2 matching 10 bases. Unmatched junction bases numbered 8, after V lost 6 bases and J lost 6 bases. The CDR3 totals 15 residues. The germline gives CDR1 MDHEN, CDR2 SYDVKM. CDR3 sequence (DNA): TGTGCCAGCAGCTTACTAGCGGGGCGACTCAATGAGCAGTTCTTC. The encoded protein is CASSLLAGRLNEQFF.

This clonotype was detected many times. The chain links TRBV5-1 to TRBJ2-5, with D perhaps TRBD2 (6 bases). CDR3 length: 15 residues. Germline V gene lookup returns CDR1 SGHRS and CDR2 YFSETQ. V lost 2 bases, J lost 2 bases, and 13 bases lay in between. CDR3 nucleotide sequence: TGCGCCAGCAGCTTTGGCCGGGGGAAACAAGAGACCCAGTACTTC. Translated: CASSFGRGKQETQYF.

Ten or more counts support this clonotype. The rearrangement joins TRBV14 to TRBJ2-7; D gene unclear. There are 12 residues in the CDR3. The germline CDR1 and CDR2 sequences are SGHDN and FVKESK. The V and J ends lost 4 bases and 2 bases respectively, with 6 bases between them. In DNA form, the CDR3 reads TGTGCCAGCAGCCCACACGCCTACGAGCAGTACTTC. Its translation is CASSPHAYEQYF.

The chain combines TRBV4-2 with TRBJ2-3; 9 bases line up with TRBD2. Germline V lookup: CDR1 LGHNA, CDR2 YNFKEQ. V gave up 1 base and J gave up 11 bases; unmatched junction bases: 7. The CDR3 consists of 14 residues. The CDR3 spells CASSQGSSGEEQYF. The CDR3 DNA follows: TGTGCCAGCAGCCAAGGTTCTAGCGGGGAGGAGCAGTATTTT.

As to this clonotype: Because it lacks the conserved phenylalanine or tryptophan at the end, this CDR3 is likely a read error. The rearrangement links TRBV7-3 to TRBJ2-6, with D perhaps given as TRBD1 or TRBD2 (5 bases each). This CDR3 has 14 residues. Germline-derived CDR1 and CDR2 are SGHTA and FQGTGA. In nucleotides, the CDR3 is TGTGCCAGCAGATTCCGGACCGGGGCCAGCGTCCTGACTCTC. Encoded protein: CASRFRTGASVLTL.

V and J are TRBV13 and TRBJ2-6; a weak D match, TRBD2 (5 bases). Trimming shortened V by 4 bases and J by 4 bases, and 14 bases separated the two germline ends. CDR1 and CDR2 from the germline V gene are PRHDT and FYEKMQ (reference sequence). The CDR3 covers 16 residues. CDR3 loop: CASSSPAGGGANVLTF. DNA for the CDR3: TGTGCCAGCAGCTCGCCCGCCGGCGGGGGGGCCAACGTCCTGACTTTC.

The chain uses TRBV30 and TRBJ1-1, with a possible D match to TRBD1 (5 bases). CDR3 size: 16 residues. The V end lost 5 bases, the J end lost 1 base, and 20 bases lay between the germline ends. From germline, CDR1 is GTSNPN and CDR2 SVGIG (reference sequence). This CDR3 is CAWDRRGGVPNTEAFF. The CDR3 nucleotides read TGTGCCTGGGACCGGAGGGGAGGCGTTCCGAACACTGAAGCTTTCTTT.

A word on this clonotype: The junction shows a germline mismatch at one end, possibly a read error. This chain connects TRBV5-1 to TRBJ2-3; TRBD2 matches 7 bases. The CDR3 sequence is 14 residues long. CDR1 is SGHRS, CDR2 YFSETQ, per germline. CDR3 sequence: CASGLGGGADTQYF. DNA for the CDR3: TGCGCCAGCGGCTTGGGGGGAGGGGCAGACACGCAGTATTTT.

This clonotype appeared many times. V and J are TRBV20-1 and TRBJ1-4; TRBD1 might be the D (6 bases). V was shortened by 6 bases and J by 8 bases, with 16 bases between the two germline ends. CDR3 size: 13 residues. Germline values: CDR1 DFQATT, CDR2 SNEGSKA (reference sequence). CDR3: CSAKGGHLEKLFF. CDR3 nucleotides: TGCAGTGCCAAAGGGGGACATCTAGAAAAACTGTTTTTT.

V gene TRBV2 combines with J gene TRBJ2-5; 11 nucleotides line up with TRBD2. Trimming removed 5 bases from V and 2 bases from J; junction bases left unmatched: 4. CDR1 and CDR2 from the germline V gene are SNHLY and FYNNEI. There are 15 residues in the CDR3. In DNA, the CDR3 is TGTGCCAGCAGTCGACTAGCGGGATTACAAGAGACCCAGTACTTC. Translating it yields CASSRLAGLQETQYF.

At least ten counts were recorded for this clonotype. The chain is built from TRBV6-2 or TRBV6-3 and TRBJ2-7; 9 bases are shared with TRBD1. Per germline, CDR1 MNHEY and CDR2 SVGEGT. Losses at the gene ends were 6 bases for V and 4 bases for J; bases not matched to a gene: 10. The CDR3 runs 15 residues. CDR3 sequence: CASSRGTGSEYEQYF. The DNA for the CDR3 is TGTGCCAGCAGCCGGGGGACAGGGTCTGAATACGAGCAGTACTTC.

This clonotype has ten or more counts. The gene calls are TRBV2 and TRBJ1-3; D is perhaps TRBD1 (6 bases). V was cut by 6 bases and J by 2 bases, with 14 bases left in between. The CDR3 covers 15 residues. Germline-derived CDR1 and CDR2 are SNHLY and FYNNEI. As DNA, the CDR3 is TGTGCCAGCAGCCGAGGGGGGGGGGCTGGAAACACCATATATTTT. Translated, it gives CASSRGGGAGNTIYF.

At least ten counts were recorded for this clonotype. V is TRBV4-1 and J is TRBJ2-1; 10 bases match TRBD2. The germline CDR1 and CDR2 sequences are MGHRA and YSYEKL. V trimming: 0 bases; J trimming: 5 bases; junction bases outside the gene matches: 13. This CDR3 region has 19 residues. The CDR3: CASSQDFSASGSQNNEQFF. In nucleotides, the CDR3 is TGCGCCAGCAGCCAAGATTTTTCAGCTAGCGGGAGTCAGAACAATGAGCAGTTCTTC.

This clonotype has ten or more counts. CDR3 DNA sequence: TGTGCCAGCAGCCCTGGAGAGGCCAGGAGCGGGGAGCTGTTTTTT. This codes for CASSPGEARSGELFF. The chain carries TRBV7-6 and TRBJ2-2; D gene unclear. The CDR3 covers 15 residues. In germline, CDR1 is SGHVS, CDR2 FNYEAQ. Between the trimmed V and J ends, which lost 5 bases and 7 bases, there was a span of 17 bases.

This clonotype was seen many times. The chain carries TRBV30 and TRBJ1-5; D is possibly TRBD1 (5 bases). Trimming shortened V by 3 bases and J by 7 bases, and 10 bases separated the two germline ends. The CDR3 covers 12 residues. Germline V gives CDR1 GTSNPN, CDR2 SVGIG (reference sequence). This chain's CDR3 is CAWSLGPQPQHF. The CDR3 DNA reads as TGTGCCTGGAGCCTGGGACCGCAGCCCCAGCATTTT. Filled out from reference TRBV30 and TRBJ1-5, the complete variable domain reads SQTIHQWPATLVQPVGSPLSLECTVEGTSNPNLYWYRQAAGRGLQLLFYSVGIGQISSEVPQNLSASRPQDRQFILSSKKLLLSDSGFYLCAWSLGPQPQHFGDGTRLSIL.

CDR3 sequence (DNA): TGTGCCAGCAGCTACCAAACAGGGAAGTGGTACTTCCAAGAGACCCAGTACTTC. Protein sequence: CASSYQTGKWYFQETQYF. The chain combines TRBV14 with TRBJ2-5; TRBD1 is a possible D gene (6 bases). The CDR3 spans 18 residues. Per germline, CDR1 SGHDN and CDR2 FVKESK. With 5 bases removed from V and 1 base from J, the gap between germline ends came to 23 bases.

This clonotype was recorded at least ten times. A much larger clone differs by one base, so this may be a read error. CDR3 protein: CASSLGRLAGATDPQYF. The CDR3 DNA sequence: TGTGCCAGCAGCTTAGGGAGGCTAGCGGGGGCCACAGATCCGCAGTATTTT. This chain uses TRBV7-9 with TRBJ2-3, with 10 bases matching TRBD2. The CDR3 length is 17 residues. Looked up from germline, CDR1 is SEHNR and CDR2 is FQNEAQ (reference sequence).

The table lists this clonotype with a few counts. The chain has TRBV19 and TRBJ1-6, with a possible D match to TRBD1 (5 bases). Germline CDR1 reads LNHDA; CDR2 reads SQIVND (reference sequence). The V end lost 5 bases, the J end lost 9 bases, and 17 bases lay between the germline ends. This CDR3 contains 15 residues. The CDR3 here is CASSVSSRAGSPLHF. In nucleotides, the CDR3 is TGTGCCAGTAGTGTTTCGTCCAGGGCTGGTTCACCCCTCCACTTT. Together with reference TRBV19 and TRBJ1-6, the CDR3 gives the full variable domain: DGGITQSPKYLFRKEGQNVTLSCEQNLNHDAMYWYRQDPGQGLRLIYYSQIVNDFQKGDIAEGYSVSREKKESFPLTVTSAQKNPTAFYLCASSVSSRAGSPLHFGNGTRLTVT.

This clonotype has a count of ten or more. The chain links TRBV28 to TRBJ2-3; D remains ambiguous. The CDR3 runs 12 residues. Trimming took off 4 bases at V and 4 bases at J, with 6 bases between the two ends. Germline V CDR1 and CDR2: MDHEN, SYDVKM. The CDR3 DNA reads as TGTGCCAGCAGTTCCAGACCAGATACGCAGTATTTT. Its translation is CASSSRPDTQYF.

This clonotype occurred many times. The chain joins TRBV19 to TRBJ2-2, with 8 positions matching TRBD1. V lost 3 bases, J lost 6 bases, and 6 bases stayed unmatched. The CDR3 is made up of 15 amino acids. CDR1 LNHDA and CDR2 SQIVND come from the germline V gene (reference sequence). The CDR3 DNA reads as TGTGCCAGTAGTATGAATCCACAGGGGGCCGGGGAGCTGTTTTTT. Translation: CASSMNPQGAGELFF. Complete variable domain (other parts from reference TRBV19 and TRBJ2-2): DGGITQSPKYLFRKEGQNVTLSCEQNLNHDAMYWYRQDPGQGLRLIYYSQIVNDFQKGDIAEGYSVSREKKESFPLTVTSAQKNPTAFYLCASSMNPQGAGELFFGEGSRLTVL.